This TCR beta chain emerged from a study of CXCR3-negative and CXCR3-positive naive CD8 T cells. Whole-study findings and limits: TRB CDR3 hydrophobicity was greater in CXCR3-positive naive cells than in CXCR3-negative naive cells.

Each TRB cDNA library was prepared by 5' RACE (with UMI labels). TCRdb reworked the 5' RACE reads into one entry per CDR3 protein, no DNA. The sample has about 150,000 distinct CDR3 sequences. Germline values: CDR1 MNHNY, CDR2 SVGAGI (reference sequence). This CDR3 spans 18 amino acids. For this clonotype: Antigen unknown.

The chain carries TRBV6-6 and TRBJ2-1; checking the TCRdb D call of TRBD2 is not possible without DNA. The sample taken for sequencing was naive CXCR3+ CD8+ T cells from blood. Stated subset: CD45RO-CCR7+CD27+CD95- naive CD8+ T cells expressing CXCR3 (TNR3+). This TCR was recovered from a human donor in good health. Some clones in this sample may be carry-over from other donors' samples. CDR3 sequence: CASSYPNGPNASYNEQFF.